This T cell receptor beta chain was recovered during a study of blood T cell repertoires in COVID-19. Profiled with immunoSEQ multiplex PCR; TCRdb holds only in-frame clones, not every one. The repertoire includes just over 200,000 clones, about nine tenths of them detected once, and approximately 6% sits in the top ten. The CDR3 contains 18 residues. The V and J ends lost 2 bases and 1 base, in that order; junction bases with no gene match: 13. Germline values: CDR1 KGHSH, CDR2 LQKENI. The clonotype comes from an elderly man with acute or convalescent COVID-19. The chain recombines TRBV18 with TRBJ1-2, with TRBD1 matching 7 bases. Sequencing used peripheral blood. Written as DNA, the CDR3 is TGTGCCAGCTCACCAACCGGCAGGGGGGCTCCGTTTAACTATGGCTACACCTTC. This codes for CASSPTGRGAPFNYGYTF.